The present entry profiles one T cell receptor beta chain with its context. The antigen remains unidentified. This sample is drawn from a study of cytomegalovirus exposure and HLA in healthy donors. Whole-study context: Of the donors genotyped, some 400 in all, about 80% fell in the Caucasian-associated ancestry cluster.

General study results and limits: In an earlier analysis, about 87% or about 30%: the productive usage of most TCR beta V segments.

V gave up 5 bases and J gave up 1 base; unmatched junction bases: 2. This CDR3 contains 13 residues. The germline gives CDR1 PRHDT, CDR2 FYEKMQ (reference sequence). With 60 Vbeta and 13 Jbeta primers, the PCR was carried out. Some clones are missing from TCRdb's copy, which holds only in-frame ones; the method was immunoSEQ multiplex PCR. The sample consists of approximately 150,000 clones, 73% of them appearing once. The specimen was PBMCs. The chain is built from TRBV13 and TRBJ2-7, with 7 bases matching TRBD1. This TCR derives from a woman younger than 35 in good health and CMV-seropositive. The CDR3 region is CASSPDRSYEQYF. The CDR3 DNA reads TGTGCCAGCAGCCCGGACAGGTCCTACGAGCAGTACTTC.